This entry lists 19 T cell receptor beta chains sequenced from one sample in a study of PD-L1 blockade in urothelial cancer. TCRdb's copy holds only in-frame clones and misses some; the assay was immunoSEQ multiplex PCR. The sample carries more than 75,000 clones, roughly 90% recorded once. This sample comprised PBMCs, obtained around atezolizumab (anti-PD-L1) treatment. The receptors shown here come from a man aged 55 to 69 with urothelial cancer.

This clone was picked up one time. The CDR3 DNA sequence: TGTGCCAGCAGGCCTTGGTGGGAGGACGAGACCCAGTACTTC. Its protein is CASRPWWEDETQYF. The chain carries TRBV6-1 and TRBJ2-5; D perhaps matches TRBD2 (6 bases). The germline V gene has CDR1 MNHNS and CDR2 SASEGT. V gave up 6 bases and J gave up 5 bases, with 16 bases separating them. CDR3 length: 14 residues.

The chain uses TRBV7-9 and TRBJ2-2; 8 positions match TRBD1. Germline CDR1 and CDR2: SEHNR and FQNEAQ (reference sequence). V lost 5 bases, J lost 10 bases, and 6 bases stayed unmatched. The CDR3 loop spans 13 amino acids. The CDR3 sequence: CASSGQGALELFF. CDR3 nucleotides: TGTGCCAGCAGCGGTCAGGGGGCCCTGGAGCTGTTTTTT. The full variable domain, in which reference TRBV7-9 and TRBJ2-2 provide the parts outside the CDR3, is DTGVSQNPRHKITKRGQNVTFRCDPISEHNRLYWYRQTLGQGPEFLTYFQNEAQLEKSRLLSDRFSAERPKGSFSTLEIQRTEQGDSAMYLCASSGQGALELFFGEGSRLTVL.

V gene TRBV5-8 combines with J gene TRBJ1-2, with D perhaps matching TRBD1 (6 bases). CDR3 length equals 15 residues. Trimming left V 4 bases short and J 8 bases short, with 21 bases between. Germline lookup yields CDR1 SGHTS and CDR2 YDEGEE. As DNA, the CDR3 is TGTGCCAGCAGCCCAAAGGGGGTGCCCGTTACAGGCTACACCTTC. Its protein product is CASSPKGVPVTGYTF. Variable domain in full (rest from reference TRBV5-8 and TRBJ1-2): EAGVTQSPTHLIKTRGQQATLRCSPISGHTSVYWYQQALGLGLQFLLWYDEGEERNRGNFPPRFSGRQFPNYSSELNVNALELEDSALYLCASSPKGVPVTGYTFGSGTRLTVV.

The rearrangement links TRBV6-5 to TRBJ1-4, with 7 bases fitting TRBD1. The germline CDR1 and CDR2 sequences are MNHEY and SVGAGI. The CDR3 contains 14 residues. Trimming at V came to 8 bases and at J to 4 bases, leaving 7 bases not matched to a gene. The CDR3 is CASRTGTDNEKLFF. In nucleotides, the CDR3 is TGTGCCAGCCGTACCGGGACAGATAATGAAAAACTGTTTTTT.

The chain couples TRBV5-6 to TRBJ2-7, with 7 bases matching TRBD2. The CDR3 contains 14 residues. In germline, CDR1 is SGHDT, CDR2 YYEEEE. V lost 2 bases, J lost 2 bases, and 4 bases stayed unmatched. Here the CDR3 reads CASSFWEGTYEQYF. DNA for the CDR3: TGTGCCAGCAGCTTCTGGGAGGGGACCTACGAGCAGTACTTC. Filled out from reference TRBV5-6 and TRBJ2-7, the complete variable domain reads DAGVTQSPTHLIKTRGQQVTLRCSPKSGHDTVSWYQQALGQGPQFIFQYYEEEERQRGNFPDRFSGHQFPNYSSELNVNALLLGDSALYLCASSFWEGTYEQYFGPGTRLTVT.

The chain links TRBV20-1 to TRBJ2-7; D gene unclear. Germline V gene data show CDR1 as DFQATT and CDR2 as SNEGSKA (reference sequence). The V and J ends lost 3 bases and 4 bases respectively, with 7 bases between them. There are 11 residues in the CDR3. The CDR3 reads CSASTGYEQYF. For the CDR3, the DNA is TGCAGTGCTAGTACGGGTTACGAGCAGTACTTC.

V gene TRBV5-6 combines with J gene TRBJ1-5, with 7 bases that match TRBD1. Trimming removed 0 bases from V and 4 bases from J; junction bases left unmatched: 7. The CDR3 consists of 16 residues. Germline V CDR1 and CDR2: SGHDT, YYEEEE. The CDR3: CASSLGQGVPNQPQHF. For the CDR3, the DNA is TGTGCCAGCAGCTTGGGGCAGGGGGTCCCAAATCAGCCCCAGCATTTT.

V and J are TRBV18 and TRBJ1-2, with TRBD1 matching over 9 bases. With 6 bases clipped from V and 4 bases from J, the junction kept 9 bases outside the gene matches. CDR1 and CDR2 from the germline V gene are KGHSH and LQKENI. CDR3 length: 15 amino acids. CDR3 residues: CASSSTGGAVYGYTF. CDR3 nucleotide sequence: TGTGCCAGCTCGTCTACAGGGGGCGCGGTCTATGGCTACACCTTC.

This rearrangement joins TRBV5-1 to TRBJ2-2, with 11 positions matching TRBD1. V shed 4 bases, J shed 6 bases, and the junction held 11 bases outside the gene matches. CDR3 length equals 17 residues. The germline V gene encodes CDR1 SGHRS and CDR2 YFSETQ. Written as DNA, the CDR3 is TGCGCCAGCAGCCGGGACAGGGGGTCTATTAACGCCGGGGAGCTGTTTTTT. Translating gives CASSRDRGSINAGELFF.

The chain carries TRBV4-3 and TRBJ1-2; no clear D gene. The V gene lost 1 base and the J gene lost 7 bases, with 7 bases spanning the gap. In germline, CDR1 is LGHNA, CDR2 YSLEER. CDR3 length: 12 residues. The CDR3 DNA is TGCGCCAGCAGCCAAGCTCACGGTGGCTACACCTTC. The encoded protein is CASSQAHGGYTF.

As DNA, the CDR3 is TGTGCCAGCAGCTTACCTCGGGCTAGCGGGAGTACAGATGAGCAGTTCTTC. Protein: CASSLPRASGSTDEQFF. The rearrangement uses TRBV11-2 and TRBJ2-1, with 10 positions matching TRBD2. This CDR3 has 17 residues. J gave up 8 bases and V 2 bases, and 12 bases lay outside the gene matches. The germline V gene encodes CDR1 SGHAT and CDR2 FQNNGV.

The V and J genes are TRBV5-1 and TRBJ2-6, with TRBD1 matching over 10 bases. The CDR3 extends over 19 amino acids. With 4 bases clipped from V and 3 bases from J, the junction kept 13 bases outside the gene matches. Germline assignment: CDR1 SGHRS and CDR2 YFSETQ. The CDR3 region has the DNA TGCGCCAGCAGCCCCTCGCCGGGACAGGGGAGTCGTGGGGCCAACGTCCTGACTTTC. This gives the protein CASSPSPGQGSRGANVLTF.

The V gene is TRBV5-8, the J gene TRBJ1-2, with D maybe TRBD1 (5 bases). V dropped 4 bases and J dropped 3 bases, with 10 bases sitting between them. The germline gives CDR1 SGHTS, CDR2 YDEGEE. The CDR3 covers 13 residues. In nucleotides, the CDR3 is TGTGCCAGCAGCACGGACAAGGACTATGGCTACACCTTC. This sequence encodes CASSTDKDYGYTF.

Concerning this clone: One end of the junction does not line up with germline, which may come from a read error. The chain employs TRBV7-3 and TRBJ1-1; D is uncertain. CDR1 and CDR2 from the germline V gene are SGHTA and FQGTGA. This CDR3 has 10 amino acids. The CDR3 bases are TGTGCCAGCAGTTCCTCCCGGGGTATCTTT. This sequence encodes CASSSSRGIF. Full variable domain (rest looked up from reference TRBV7-3 and TRBJ1-1): GAGVSQTPSNKVTEKGKYVELRCDPISGHTALYWYRQSLGQGPEFLIYFQGTGAADDSGLPNDRFFAVRPEGSVSTLKIQRTERGDSAVYLCASSSSRGIFGQGTRLTVV.

This sequence joins TRBV5-6 and TRBJ2-5, with TRBD2 identical over 9 bases. J was trimmed by 2 bases and V by 3 bases; bases with no gene match: 5. There are 15 residues in the CDR3. Germline values: CDR1 SGHDT, CDR2 YYEEEE. CDR3 bases: TGTGCCAGCAGCTCAGCGGGGGGAATACAAGAGACCCAGTACTTC. Its translation is CASSSAGGIQETQYF.

The chain joins TRBV11-3 to TRBJ2-7; TRBD1 aligns across 8 bases. V trimming: 5 bases; J trimming: 5 bases; junction bases outside the gene matches: 5. The CDR3 has 13 amino acids. CDR1 is SGHNT and CDR2 is YENEEA in the germline V gene. The CDR3 nucleotides read TGTGCCAGCAGCATGGACAGGGACGACGAGCAGTACTTC. The encoded protein is CASSMDRDDEQYF.

The chain employs TRBV27 and TRBJ2-7; a weak D match, TRBD1 (6 bases). This CDR3 has 12 residues. Germline V gene sequence: CDR1 MNHEY, CDR2 SMNVEV (reference sequence). Trimming stripped 5 bases from V and 8 bases from J, with 13 bases between. CDR3 in amino acids: CASSPNRVQQYF. The CDR3 nucleotides read TGTGCCAGCAGTCCGAACAGGGTCCAGCAGTACTTC.

V is TRBV9 and J is TRBJ2-1; tentatively, D is TRBD2 (6 bases). V was trimmed by 6 bases and J by 4 bases, leaving 17 bases between them. There are 15 residues in the CDR3. The V gene's germline CDR1 is SGDLS and CDR2 YYNGEE. The CDR3 coding sequence is TGTGCCAGCACCCCGATCGGGAGTAGGTACAATGAGCAGTTCTTC. This encodes CASTPIGSRYNEQFF.

This sequence joins TRBV15 and TRBJ2-7; D perhaps matches TRBD1 (6 bases). Germline lookup yields CDR1 LNHNV and CDR2 YYDKDF (reference sequence). The CDR3 contains 14 residues. V was trimmed by 0 bases and J by 6 bases, leaving 12 bases between them. The CDR3 here is CATSRDLGAGEQYF. The CDR3 nucleotides read TGTGCCACCAGCAGAGATCTGGGGGCTGGCGAGCAGTACTTC. Full variable domain (outside the CDR3, taken from reference TRBV15 and TRBJ2-7): DAMVIQNPRYQVTQFGKPVTLSCSQTLNHNVMYWYQQKSSQAPKLLFHYYDKDFNNEADTPDNFQSRRPNTSFCFLDIRSPGLGDTAMYLCATSRDLGAGEQYFGPGTRLTVT.